This TCR beta chain was sequenced during a study of shared T cell receptors in the human thymus. The CDR3 loop spans 13 amino acids. Per germline, CDR1 MDHEN and CDR2 SYDVKM. J was trimmed by 8 bases and V by 2 bases; bases with no gene match: 5. The data were produced by immunoSEQ multiplex PCR, yet TCRdb's version contains in-frame clones alone and is incomplete. The sample shows approximately 490,000 clones, around 78% of them seen only once. The sample was also reused in another study, on human thymus T cells.

The TCR comes from a boy under three years old with a congenital heart defect. The specimen was thymocytes. This chain uses TRBV28 with TRBJ1-2, with 7 bases matching TRBD1. CDR3 coding DNA: TGTGCCAGCAGTTTAGACAGGGCGGGGGGCTACACCTTC. This gives the protein CASSLDRAGGYTF.